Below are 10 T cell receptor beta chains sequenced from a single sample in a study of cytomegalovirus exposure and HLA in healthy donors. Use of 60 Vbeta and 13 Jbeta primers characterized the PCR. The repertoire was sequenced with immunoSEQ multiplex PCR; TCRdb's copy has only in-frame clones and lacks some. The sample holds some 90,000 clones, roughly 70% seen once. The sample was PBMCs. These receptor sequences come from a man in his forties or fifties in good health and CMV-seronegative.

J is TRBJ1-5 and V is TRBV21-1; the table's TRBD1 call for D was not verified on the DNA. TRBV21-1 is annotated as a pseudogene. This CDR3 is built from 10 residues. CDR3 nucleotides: TGTGCCAGCCATAATCAGCCCCAGCATTTT. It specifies CASHNQPQHF.

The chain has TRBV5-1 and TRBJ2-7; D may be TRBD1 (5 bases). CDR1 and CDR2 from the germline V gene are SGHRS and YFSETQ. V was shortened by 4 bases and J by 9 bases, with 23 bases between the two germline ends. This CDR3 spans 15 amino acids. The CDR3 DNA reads TGCGCCAGCAGCAACCTCATAGGGGTCGGCGGCGGGCAGTACTTC. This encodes CASSNLIGVGGGQYF.

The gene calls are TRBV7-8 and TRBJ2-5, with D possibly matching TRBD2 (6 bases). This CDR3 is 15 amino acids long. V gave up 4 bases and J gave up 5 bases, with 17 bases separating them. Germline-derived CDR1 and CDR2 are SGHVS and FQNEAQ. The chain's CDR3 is CASSSFGSSPETQYF. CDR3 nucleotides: TGTGCCAGCAGCTCCTTCGGGAGTTCCCCGGAGACCCAGTACTTC.

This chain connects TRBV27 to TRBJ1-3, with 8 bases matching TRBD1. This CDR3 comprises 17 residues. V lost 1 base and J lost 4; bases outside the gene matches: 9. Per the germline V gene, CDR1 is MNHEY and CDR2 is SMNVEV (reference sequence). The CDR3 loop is CASSLWAGGQGGNTIYF. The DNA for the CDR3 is TGTGCCAGCAGTTTATGGGCCGGTGGACAGGGCGGAAACACCATATATTTT.

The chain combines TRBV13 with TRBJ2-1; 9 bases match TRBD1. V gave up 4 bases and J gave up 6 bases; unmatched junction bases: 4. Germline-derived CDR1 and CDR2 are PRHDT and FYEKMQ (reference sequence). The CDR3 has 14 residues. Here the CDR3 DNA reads TGTGCCAGCAGCTCTTGGACAGGGGCCAATGAGCAGTTCTTC. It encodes CASSSWTGANEQFF.

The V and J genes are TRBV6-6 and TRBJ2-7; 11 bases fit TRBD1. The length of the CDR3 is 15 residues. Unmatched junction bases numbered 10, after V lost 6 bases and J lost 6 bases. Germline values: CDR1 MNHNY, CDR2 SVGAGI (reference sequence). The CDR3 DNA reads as TGTGCCAGCAGCATCAACCGGGACAGGGGGTTCGAGCAGTACTTC. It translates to CASSINRDRGFEQYF.

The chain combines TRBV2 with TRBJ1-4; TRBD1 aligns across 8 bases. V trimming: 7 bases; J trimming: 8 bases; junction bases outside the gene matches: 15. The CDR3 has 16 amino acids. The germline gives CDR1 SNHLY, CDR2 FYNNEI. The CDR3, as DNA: TGTGCCAGCAAAAAGGGCAACCGCGACAGGGGAGAAAAACTGTTTTTT. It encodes CASKKGNRDRGEKLFF. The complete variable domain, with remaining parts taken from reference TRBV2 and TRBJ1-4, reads EPEVTQTPSHQVTQMGQEVILRCVPISNHLYFYWYRQILGQKVEFLVSFYNNEISEKSEIFDDQFSVERPDGSNFTLKIRSTKLEDSAMYFCASKKGNRDRGEKLFFGSGTQLSVL.

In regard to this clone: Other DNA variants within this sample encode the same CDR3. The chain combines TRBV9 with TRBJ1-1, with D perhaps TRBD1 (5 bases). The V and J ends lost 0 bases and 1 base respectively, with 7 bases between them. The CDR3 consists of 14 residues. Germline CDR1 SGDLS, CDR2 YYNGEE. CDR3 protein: CASSVDRGNTEAFF. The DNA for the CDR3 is TGTGCCAGCAGCGTAGATAGGGGGAACACTGAAGCTTTCTTT.

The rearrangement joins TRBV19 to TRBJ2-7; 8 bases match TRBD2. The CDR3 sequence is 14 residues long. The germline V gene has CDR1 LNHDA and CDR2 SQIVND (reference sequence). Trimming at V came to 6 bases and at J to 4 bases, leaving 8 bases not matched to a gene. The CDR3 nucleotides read TGTGCCAGTAGGCTGCGCGGGGGGACTTACGAGCAGTACTTC. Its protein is CASRLRGGTYEQYF. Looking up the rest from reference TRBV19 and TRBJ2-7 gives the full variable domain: DGGITQSPKYLFRKEGQNVTLSCEQNLNHDAMYWYRQDPGQGLRLIYYSQIVNDFQKGDIAEGYSVSREKKESFPLTVTSAQKNPTAFYLCASRLRGGTYEQYFGPGTRLTVT.

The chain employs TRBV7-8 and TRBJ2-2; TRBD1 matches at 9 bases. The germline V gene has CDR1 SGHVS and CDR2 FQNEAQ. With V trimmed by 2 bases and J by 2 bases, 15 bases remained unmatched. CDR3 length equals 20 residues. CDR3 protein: CASSLFRSAPGQGNTGELFF. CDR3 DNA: TGTGCCAGCAGCTTATTCAGGTCCGCTCCGGGACAGGGAAACACCGGGGAGCTGTTTTTT.